This TCR beta chain was identified in a study of blood T cell repertoires in COVID-19. Study context: Samples representing acute and convalescent COVID-19 were sourced from the United States, Italy and Spain. PBMCs, B-cell-depleted T cells, or T cells were the source of the cDNA or gDNA that made up the material.

Trimming left V 0 bases short and J 2 bases short, with 10 bases between. Looked up from germline, CDR1 is SGHRS and CDR2 is YFSETQ. The CDR3 contains 15 residues. Original handling: Estimates of nucleated cell counts were drawn from the amplification of reference gene primers. Only in-frame clones appear in the TCRdb table, and some are missing; sequencing was by immunoSEQ multiplex PCR. V, J and clone size are those of that table, while D and trimming were read from the DNA. There are about 250,000 clones in the sample; 65% to 90% occur only once, and 5.1% lies in the top ten. Input material: peripheral blood. The chain couples TRBV5-1 to TRBJ2-3; tentatively, D is TRBD2 (5 bases). The receptor was derived from a man in his forties or fifties with active or convalescent COVID-19. In nucleotides, the CDR3 is TGCGCCAGCAGCTTGGTGGGAGAGATCACAGATACGCAGTATTTT. This translates into CASSLVGEITDTQYF.